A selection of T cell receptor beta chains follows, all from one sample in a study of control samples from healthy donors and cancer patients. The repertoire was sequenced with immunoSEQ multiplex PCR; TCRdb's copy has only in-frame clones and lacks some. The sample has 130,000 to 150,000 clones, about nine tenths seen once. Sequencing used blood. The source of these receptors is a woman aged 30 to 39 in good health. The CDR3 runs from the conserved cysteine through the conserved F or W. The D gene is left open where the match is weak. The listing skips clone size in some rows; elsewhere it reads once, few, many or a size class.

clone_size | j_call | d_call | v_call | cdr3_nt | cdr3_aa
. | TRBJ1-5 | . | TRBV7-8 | TGTGCCAGCAGCTTAGATGGAGCGAACAATCAGCCCCAGCATTTT | CASSLDGANNQPQHF
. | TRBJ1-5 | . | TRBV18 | TGTGCCAGCTCACCCGACGGCAATCAGCCCCAGCATTTT | CASSPDGNQPQHF
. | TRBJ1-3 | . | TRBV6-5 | TGTGCCAGCAGTTCCCAGGGGTTCTCTGGAAACACCATATATTTT | CASSSQGFSGNTIYF
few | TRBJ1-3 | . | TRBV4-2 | TGTGCCAGCAGCCAAGATAGAAGGGCCTCTGGAAACACCATATATTTT | CASSQDRRASGNTIYF
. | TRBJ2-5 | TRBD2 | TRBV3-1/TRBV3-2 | TGTGCCAGCAGCCAAGTGGGGACTAGCGGTCCGACCCAGTACTTC | CASSQVGTSGPTQYF
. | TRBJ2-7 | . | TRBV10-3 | TGTGCCATCAGTGAGAAGTCTCAGAACTACGAGCAGTACTTC | CAISEKSQNYEQYF
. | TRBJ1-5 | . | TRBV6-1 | TGTGCCAGCAAGACAGGCCAAAATCAGCCCCAGCATTTT | CASKTGQNQPQHF
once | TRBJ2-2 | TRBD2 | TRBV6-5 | TGTGCCAGCAGTTACGCGGGGGGTTACACCGGGGAGCTGTTTTTT | CASSYAGGYTGELFF
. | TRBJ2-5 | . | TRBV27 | TGTGCCAGCGCACCCACCAGGGGCGGGAGCCAAGAGACCCAGTACTTC | CASAPTRGGSQETQYF
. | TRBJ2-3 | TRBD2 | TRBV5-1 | TGCGCCAGCAGATCGGGACTAGCGGAATACACAGATACGCAGTATTTT | CASRSGLAEYTDTQYF
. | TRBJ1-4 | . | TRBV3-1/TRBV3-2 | TGTGCCAGCAGCCAAGAGTGGACAGCGATCAATGAAAAACTGTTTTTT | CASSQEWTAINEKLFF
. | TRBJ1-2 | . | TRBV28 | TGTGCCAGCAGTTCTCCGGTCGTACTGATCAACTATGGCTACACCTTC | CASSSPVVLINYGYTF
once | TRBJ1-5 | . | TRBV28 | TGTGCCAGCAGTGCGACGCCGCTTCCCCAGCATTTT | CASSATPLPQHF
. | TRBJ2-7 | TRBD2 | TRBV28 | TGTGCCAGCAGACCTGGACTAGCGGTTAAGAGCTCCTACGAGCAGTACTTC | CASRPGLAVKSSYEQYF
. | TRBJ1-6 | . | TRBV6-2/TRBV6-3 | TGTGCCAGCAGTTACTCGATGACCCAACAGTCTGAAAATTCACCCCTCCACTTT | CASSYSMTQQSENSPLHF
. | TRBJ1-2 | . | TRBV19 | TGTGCCAGTAGTATATCCGGGGACTATGGCTACACCTTC | CASSISGDYGYTF
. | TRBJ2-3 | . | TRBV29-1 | TGCAGCGTTTATTTGGTGGCAGATACGCAGTATTTT | CSVYLVADTQYF
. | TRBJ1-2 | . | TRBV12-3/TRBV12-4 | TGTGCCAGCAGTTTAGCCCAGGGGCATGGCTACACCTTC | CASSLAQGHGYTF
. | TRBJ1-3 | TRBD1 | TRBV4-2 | TGTGCCAGCAGCCAAGGAACAGGGGAGCACTCTGGAAACACCATATATTTT | CASSQGTGEHSGNTIYF
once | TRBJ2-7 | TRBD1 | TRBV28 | TGTGCCAGCACTAGGACAGGGGGCATCTACGAGCAGTACTTC | CASTRTGGIYEQYF
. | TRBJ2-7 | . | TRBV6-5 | TGTGCCAGCAGCCCCAGGAACACCTACGAGCAGTACTTC | CASSPRNTYEQYF
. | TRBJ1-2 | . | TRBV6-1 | TGTGCCAGCAGTGACAGTCTTTATGGCTACACCTTC | CASSDSLYGYTF
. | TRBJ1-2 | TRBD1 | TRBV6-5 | TGTGCCAGCAGACAGACAGGGGACTATGGCTACACCTTC | CASRQTGDYGYTF
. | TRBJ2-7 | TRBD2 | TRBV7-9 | TGTGCCAGCAGCTTAGCCCTAGCGGGACCCTACGAGCAGTACTTC | CASSLALAGPYEQYF
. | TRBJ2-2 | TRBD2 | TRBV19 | TGTGCCAGTAGTACCTTACCGGGGACTAGCCGATACACCGGGGAGCTGTTTTTT | CASSTLPGTSRYTGELFF
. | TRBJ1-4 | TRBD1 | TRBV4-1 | TGCGCCAGCAGCCCTCGCCGGGGGACAGACGATGAAAAACTGTTTTTT | CASSPRRGTDDEKLFF
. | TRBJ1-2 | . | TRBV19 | TGTGCCAGTAGTTTGACGGGCTATGGCTACACCTTC | CASSLTGYGYTF
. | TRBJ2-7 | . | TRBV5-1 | TGCGCCAGCGGAGAGACAGGGAGGTCCTACGAGCAGTACTTC | CASGETGRSYEQYF
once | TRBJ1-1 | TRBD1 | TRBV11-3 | TGTGCCAGCAGCTCCCGACAGGGCTTAAACACTGAAGCTTTCTTT | CASSSRQGLNTEAFF
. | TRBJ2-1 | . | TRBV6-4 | TGTGCCAGCAGTGTTATGGCCAGAAGGGAGCAGTTCTTC | CASSVMARREQFF
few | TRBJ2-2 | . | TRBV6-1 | TGTGCCAGCAGTGAACTAAGGAGGATGACCGGGGAGCTGTTTTTT | CASSELRRMTGELFF
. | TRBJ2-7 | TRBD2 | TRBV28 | TGTGCCATCGGGAGGGGACTCTCCTACGAGCAGTACTTC | CAIGRGLSYEQYF
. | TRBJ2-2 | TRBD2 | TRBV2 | TGTGCCAGCAGGAAACTAGCGGGAGTCGACACCGGGGAGCTGTTTTTT | CASRKLAGVDTGELFF
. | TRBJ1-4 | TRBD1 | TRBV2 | TGTGCCAGCAGTGGACGGGACAGGGATGAAAAACTGTTTTTT | CASSGRDRDEKLFF
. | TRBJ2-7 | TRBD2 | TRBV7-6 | TGTGCCAGCAGCCCAATGACTAGCGGGCTAACCTACGAGCAGTACTTC | CASSPMTSGLTYEQYF
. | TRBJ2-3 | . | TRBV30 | TGTGCCTGGAGTGGAGGGACTGGCACAGATACGCAGTATTTT | CAWSGGTGTDTQYF
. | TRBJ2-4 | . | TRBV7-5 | TGTGTCAGATACTTAGGGTGGCGGGGTACCAAAAACATTCAGTACTTC | CVRYLGWRGTKNIQYF
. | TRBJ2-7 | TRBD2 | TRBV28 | TGTGCCAGCATCCCTAGCGGGACCTACGAGCAGTACTTC | CASIPSGTYEQYF
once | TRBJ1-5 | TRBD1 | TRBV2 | TGTGCCAGCAGTGGGACAGGGAATCAGCCCCAGCATTTT | CASSGTGNQPQHF
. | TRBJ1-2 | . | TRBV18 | TGTGCCAGCTCACGCGATGGCGGCTACACCTTC | CASSRDGGYTF
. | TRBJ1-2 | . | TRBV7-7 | TGTGCTAGCAGCTTAGAAAAGGGCAGGCGACATGGCTACACCTTC | CASSLEKGRRHGYTF
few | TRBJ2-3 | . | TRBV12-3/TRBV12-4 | TGTGCCAGCACTCAAACCGGGACTCCTGGGTATTTT | CASTQTGTPGYF
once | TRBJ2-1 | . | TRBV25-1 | TGTGCCAGCAGTGAATGGAGCAGGGGTGAGCAGTTCTTC | CASSEWSRGEQFF
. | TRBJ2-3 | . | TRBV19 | TGTGCCAGTAGTATATCAACACGGGGGAGTAGGGGCACAGATACGCAGTATTTT | CASSISTRGSRGTDTQYF
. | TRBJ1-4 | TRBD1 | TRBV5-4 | TGTGCCAGCAGCAAACGGACAGGGGAGAGTGAAAAACTGTTTTTT | CASSKRTGESEKLFF
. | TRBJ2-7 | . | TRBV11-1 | TGTGCCAGCAGCTTTTCGGGGGAGAGTCCCTACGAGCAGTACTTC | CASSFSGESPYEQYF
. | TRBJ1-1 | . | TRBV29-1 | TGCAGCGTTGAAAGCTCGGTGAACACTGAAGCTTTCTTT | CSVESSVNTEAFF
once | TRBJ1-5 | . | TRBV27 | TGTGCCAGCAGATGGGGGACGGGGAGCAATCAGCCCCAGCATTTT | CASRWGTGSNQPQHF
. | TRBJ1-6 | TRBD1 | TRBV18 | TGTGCCAGCTCACCAGGACAGGGGTTCTCACCCCTCCACTTT | CASSPGQGFSPLHF
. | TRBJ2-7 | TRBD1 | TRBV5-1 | TGCGCCAGCAGCACCGGACAGGTTCCCTACGAGCAGTACTTC | CASSTGQVPYEQYF
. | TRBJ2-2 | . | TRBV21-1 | TGTGCCAGCAGCAAAGTCGGGACTAGCGGGAGGACAAACACCGGGGAGCTGTTTTTT | CASSKVGTSGRTNTGELFF
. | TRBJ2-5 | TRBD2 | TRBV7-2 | TGTGCCAGCAACCCGGGGGGGTCATTCTCAGAGACCCAGTACTTC | CASNPGGSFSETQYF
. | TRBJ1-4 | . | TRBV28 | TGTGCCAGCAGGCCCTACAGGACCACTAATGAAAAACTGTTTTTT | CASRPYRTTNEKLFF
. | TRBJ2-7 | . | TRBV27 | TGTGCCAGCAGAGGCCTTAGCTCCTACGAGCAGTACTTC | CASRGLSSYEQYF
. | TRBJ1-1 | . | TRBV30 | TGTGCCTGGAGTGACCCAGGGACGAACACTGAAGCTTTCTTT | CAWSDPGTNTEAFF
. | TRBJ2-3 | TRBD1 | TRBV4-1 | TGCGCCAGCAGCCAAGATCGGGGGACAGGGTTGACTAGCACAGATACGCAGTATTTT | CASSQDRGTGLTSTDTQYF
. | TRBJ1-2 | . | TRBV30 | TGTGCCTGGAGACCCATGGGGGGAGGCTACACCTTC | CAWRPMGGGYTF
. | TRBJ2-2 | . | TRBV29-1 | TGCAGCGGGTCACGGGCCGGGGACACCGGGGAGCTGTTTTTT | CSGSRAGDTGELFF